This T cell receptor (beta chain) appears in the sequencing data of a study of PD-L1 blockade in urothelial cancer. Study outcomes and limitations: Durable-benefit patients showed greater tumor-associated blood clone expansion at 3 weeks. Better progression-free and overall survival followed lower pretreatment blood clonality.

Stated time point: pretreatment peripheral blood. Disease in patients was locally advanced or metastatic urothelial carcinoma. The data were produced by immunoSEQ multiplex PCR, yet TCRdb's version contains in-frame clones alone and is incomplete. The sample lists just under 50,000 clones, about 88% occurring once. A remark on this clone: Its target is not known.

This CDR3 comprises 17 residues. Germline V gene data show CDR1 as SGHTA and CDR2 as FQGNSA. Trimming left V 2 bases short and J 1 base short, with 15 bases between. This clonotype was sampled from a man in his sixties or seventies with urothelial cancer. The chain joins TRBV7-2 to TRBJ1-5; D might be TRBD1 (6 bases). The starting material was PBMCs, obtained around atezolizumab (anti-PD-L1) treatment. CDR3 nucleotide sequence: TGTGCCAGCAGCTTATTGGTAGGGGGTATCAGCAATCAGCCCCAGCATTTT. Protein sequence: CASSLLVGGISNQPQHF.